This is a list of T cell receptor beta chains from one sample in a study of blood T cell repertoires in COVID-19. The table came from immunoSEQ multiplex PCR; TCRdb's copy has only in-frame clones and leaves some out. The data show 220,000 or so clones, roughly 84% seen once. Sample: peripheral blood. The receptors derive from a man aged 50-60 years who had recovered from COVID-19. Each CDR3 is given with its conserved first and last residue. The D gene is left open where the match is weak. The size field is filled for only some rows; it gives once, few, many or a size class.

length: 18; D: TRBD2; J: TRBJ2-1; V: TRBV5-5; size: -; CDR3: CASSLRRLAALASNEQFF; DNA: TGTGCCAGCAGCCTCCGTAGACTAGCGGCCCTAGCCTCCAATGAGCAGTTCTTC
length: 15; D: -; J: TRBJ2-2; V: TRBV6-5; size: -; CDR3: CASSWTIPDTGELFF; DNA: TGTGCCAGCAGTTGGACAATTCCGGACACCGGGGAGCTGTTTTTT
length: 15; D: TRBD2; J: TRBJ2-1; V: TRBV19; size: -; CDR3: CASSIYSGRPNEQFF; DNA: TGTGCCAGTAGTATATATAGCGGGAGACCCAATGAGCAGTTCTTC
length: 15; D: -; J: TRBJ1-1; V: TRBV18; size: -; CDR3: CASSPYANSNTEAFF; DNA: TGTGCCAGCTCACCCTATGCAAATTCGAACACTGAAGCTTTCTTT
length: 15; D: -; J: TRBJ1-6; V: TRBV5-4; size: few; CDR3: CASSFGRGHNSPLHF; DNA: TGTGCCAGCAGCTTCGGCAGGGGTCATAATTCACCCCTCCACTTT
length: 12; D: -; J: TRBJ2-5; V: TRBV27; size: -; CDR3: CASKDPRETQYF; DNA: TGTGCCAGCAAAGACCCCAGGGAGACCCAGTACTTC
length: 16; D: -; J: TRBJ1-5; V: TRBV28; size: -; CDR3: CASSNRGRDSNQPQHF; DNA: TGTGCCAGCAGTAACCGGGGGAGGGATAGCAATCAGCCCCAGCATTTT
length: 16; D: TRBD2; J: TRBJ2-7; V: TRBV20-1; size: -; CDR3: CSASRPLSGSSYEQYF; DNA: TGCAGTGCTAGTAGGCCCCTCAGCGGGAGCTCCTACGAGCAGTACTTC
length: 18; D: TRBD2; J: TRBJ2-4; V: TRBV27; size: -; CDR3: CASSSLPGGTSAKNIQYF; DNA: TGTGCCAGCAGTTCACTCCCAGGGGGGACTAGCGCCAAAAACATTCAGTACTTC
length: 14; D: -; J: TRBJ1-2; V: TRBV29-1; size: -; CDR3: CSVDHQGRLYGYTF; DNA: TGCAGCGTTGATCACCAGGGCAGACTCTATGGCTACACCTTC
length: 15; D: TRBD2; J: TRBJ2-3; V: TRBV6-2/TRBV6-3; size: -; CDR3: CASSTSSGMTDTQYF; DNA: TGTGCCAGCAGTACCTCTAGCGGGATGACAGATACGCAGTATTTT
length: 13; D: -; J: TRBJ1-2; V: TRBV5-6; size: -; CDR3: CASSFWGRGGYTF; DNA: TGTGCCAGCAGCTTTTGGGGGAGGGGAGGCTACACCTTC
length: 17; D: TRBD2; J: TRBJ2-7; V: TRBV4-1; size: -; CDR3: CASSQAGGLAETYEQYF; DNA: TGCGCCAGCAGCCAAGCGGGGGGACTAGCGGAGACCTACGAGCAGTACTTC
length: 17; D: TRBD2; J: TRBJ2-3; V: TRBV6-6; size: -; CDR3: CASSHGPAGGRGDTQYF; DNA: TGTGCCAGCAGTCACGGGCCAGCGGGAGGTCGGGGGGATACGCAGTATTTT
length: 13; D: -; J: TRBJ1-1; V: TRBV10-3; size: few; CDR3: CAISEKTTSEAFF; DNA: TGTGCCATCAGTGAGAAGACAACCTCTGAAGCTTTCTTT
length: 16; D: TRBD1; J: TRBJ2-3; V: TRBV2; size: -; CDR3: CASKGRTGASTDTQYF; DNA: TGTGCCAGCAAAGGGAGGACAGGGGCTAGCACAGATACGCAGTATTTT
length: 15; D: TRBD1; J: TRBJ1-1; V: TRBV5-4; size: -; CDR3: CASSSGQGTLGEAFF; DNA: TGTGCCAGCAGCTCGGGACAGGGAACTTTGGGTGAAGCTTTCTTT
length: 15; D: -; J: TRBJ1-1; V: TRBV30; size: -; CDR3: CAWIHPRRGRTEAFF; DNA: TGTGCCTGGATCCACCCCCGGAGAGGGAGGACTGAAGCTTTCTTT
length: 13; D: -; J: TRBJ1-2; V: TRBV19; size: -; CDR3: CASSNPAGWSYTF; DNA: TGTGCCAGTAGCAACCCGGCAGGGTGGAGCTACACCTTC
length: 11; D: -; J: TRBJ2-7; V: TRBV28; size: -; CDR3: CASSSIYEQYF; DNA: TGTGCCAGCAGTTCCATCTACGAGCAGTACTTC
length: 14; D: -; J: TRBJ2-1; V: TRBV5-1; size: -; CDR3: CASSSQGTGNEQFF; DNA: TGCGCCAGCAGCTCTCAGGGCACGGGCAATGAGCAGTTCTTC
length: 14; D: -; J: TRBJ1-6; V: TRBV2; size: -; CDR3: CASSEAFSNSPLHF; DNA: TGTGCCAGCAGTGAAGCGTTTTCGAATTCACCCCTCCACTTT
length: 15; D: TRBD1; J: TRBJ1-1; V: TRBV2; size: -; CDR3: CASRNTNRGGTEAFF; DNA: TGTGCCAGCAGAAACACCAACAGGGGGGGCACTGAAGCTTTCTTT
length: 14; D: TRBD1; J: TRBJ1-5; V: TRBV27; size: -; CDR3: CASSPRTGNQPQHF; DNA: TGTGCCAGCAGTCCCCGGACAGGGAATCAGCCCCAGCATTTT
length: 13; D: -; J: TRBJ1-6; V: TRBV2; size: -; CDR3: CASSTRQSSPLHF; DNA: TGTGCCAGCAGTACCAGACAGAGTTCACCCCTCCACTTT
length: 19; D: TRBD2; J: TRBJ2-2; V: TRBV6-6; size: -; CDR3: CASSPRKPSSGMGTGELFF; DNA: TGTGCCAGCAGTCCCCGTAAACCTTCAAGCGGGATGGGCACCGGGGAGCTGTTTTTT
length: 15; D: -; J: TRBJ1-5; V: TRBV19; size: -; CDR3: CASSTKTGNNQPQHF; DNA: TGTGCCAGTAGTACTAAAACAGGGAATAATCAGCCCCAGCATTTT
length: 17; D: TRBD1; J: TRBJ2-2; V: TRBV7-9; size: -; CDR3: CASSLAPQGQGTGELFF; DNA: TGTGCCAGCAGCTTAGCGCCACAGGGGCAGGGGACCGGGGAGCTGTTTTTT
length: 14; D: -; J: TRBJ2-5; V: TRBV7-9; size: once; CDR3: CASSLTGLVETQYF; DNA: TGTGCCAGCAGCTTGACAGGACTGGTCGAGACCCAGTACTTC